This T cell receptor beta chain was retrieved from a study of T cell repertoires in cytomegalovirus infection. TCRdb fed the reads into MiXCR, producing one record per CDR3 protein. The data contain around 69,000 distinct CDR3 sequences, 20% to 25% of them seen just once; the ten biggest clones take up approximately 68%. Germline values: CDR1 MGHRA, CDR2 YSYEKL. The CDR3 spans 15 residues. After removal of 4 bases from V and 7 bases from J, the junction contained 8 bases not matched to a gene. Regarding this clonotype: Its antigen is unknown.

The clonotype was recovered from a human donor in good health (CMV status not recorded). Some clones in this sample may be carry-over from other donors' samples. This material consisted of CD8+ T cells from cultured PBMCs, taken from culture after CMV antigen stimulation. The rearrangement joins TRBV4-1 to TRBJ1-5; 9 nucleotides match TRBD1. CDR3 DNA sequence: TGCGCCAGCAGCCTTATACAGGGGGCGGGACAGCCCCAGCATTTT. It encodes CASSLIQGAGQPQHF.